The 28 T cell receptor beta chains listed next were all sequenced from one sample in a study of blood T cell repertoires in COVID-19. The table came from immunoSEQ multiplex PCR; TCRdb's copy has only in-frame clones and leaves some out. The repertoire holds roughly 150,000 clones, under 90% seen once, with about 7.3% in the top ten. Sequenced material: PBMCs or T cells enriched from blood (not recorded which). All receptors come from a man in his forties or fifties who had recovered from COVID-19.

V usage is TRBV12-3 or TRBV12-4 and J usage is TRBJ1-2; 9 bases are shared with TRBD1. The CDR3 sequence is 12 residues long. After removal of 8 bases from V and 5 bases from J, the junction contained 3 bases not matched to a gene. CDR3 sequence reads: CASGDRAYGYTF. In nucleotides, the CDR3 is TGTGCCAGCGGGGACAGGGCGTATGGCTACACCTTC.

This sequence joins TRBV29-1 and TRBJ2-7; D possibly corresponds to TRBD1 (5 bases). Deletions cut 2 bases from V and 4 bases from J, with 9 bases between. CDR3 size: 12 residues. Germline V gene data show CDR1 as SQVTM and CDR2 as ANQGSEA. The CDR3 DNA follows: TGCAGCGTTGAAACCCAGGGATACGAGCAGTACTTC. As protein: CSVETQGYEQYF.

The gene calls are TRBV29-1 and TRBJ2-7, with unresolved D. In germline, CDR1 is SQVTM, CDR2 ANQGSEA. Deletions cut 2 bases from V and 5 bases from J, with 10 bases between. This CDR3 spans 12 amino acids. DNA of the CDR3: TGCAGCGTTGAATGGAGTCCTAACGAGCAGTACTTC. Translating gives CSVEWSPNEQYF.

This chain joins TRBV25-1 and TRBJ2-3, with D possibly matching TRBD1 (7 bases). The CDR3 totals 14 residues. Trimming removed 8 bases at V and 0 bases at J, with 12 bases between. Germline V gene sequence: CDR1 MGHDK, CDR2 SYGVNS. The CDR3 sequence: CASGQEGSTDTQYF. The CDR3 bases are TGTGCCAGCGGACAGGAGGGTAGCACAGATACGCAGTATTTT.

This sequence joins TRBV6-8 and TRBJ1-5; weak D call: TRBD1 (6 bases). V was clipped by 2 bases and J by 6 bases, with 17 bases between them. Per the germline V gene, CDR1 is MNHGY and CDR2 is SAAAGT. There are 16 residues in the CDR3. The CDR3: CASSYGGQGRSQPQHF. CDR3 coding DNA: TGTGCCAGCAGTTACGGCGGCCAGGGGAGAAGTCAGCCCCAGCATTTT.

The chain joins TRBV5-1 to TRBJ2-1; 10 bases are a match to TRBD2. The CDR3 totals 15 residues. V was clipped by 1 base and J by 8 bases; unmatched bases: 6. Looked up from germline, CDR1 is SGHRS and CDR2 is YFSETQ. CDR3 nucleotide sequence: TGCGCCAGCAGCTTGCCTAGCGGGGGCTCAGATGAGCAGTTCTTC. It codes for CASSLPSGGSDEQFF.

The chain has TRBV6-2 or TRBV6-3 and TRBJ1-5, with D hard to call. CDR1 and CDR2 (germline): MNHEY, SVGEGT. V shed 2 bases and J shed 4 bases, with 15 bases lying between them. CDR3 length: 16 amino acids. CDR3 sequence reads: CASSYGFGLRNQPQHF. The CDR3 DNA follows: TGTGCCAGCAGTTACGGGTTTGGATTGAGGAATCAGCCCCAGCATTTT.

The chain couples TRBV20-1 to TRBJ1-2; D ambiguous. Germline CDR1 reads DFQATT; CDR2 reads SNEGSKA (reference sequence). Deletions cut 5 bases from V and 0 bases from J, with 4 bases between. The CDR3 length is 11 residues. The CDR3 sequence: CSARSNYGYTF. In DNA, the CDR3 is TGCAGTGCTCGTTCTAACTATGGCTACACCTTC.

This chain links TRBV7-2 with TRBJ1-6, with D possibly TRBD1 on 5 matching bases. V lost 3 bases to trimming and J lost 7 bases, with 10 bases between them. Germline assignment: CDR1 SGHTA and CDR2 FQGNSA. The CDR3 runs to 14 residues. CDR3 sequence: CASSFDSQNSPLHF. CDR3 bases: TGTGCCAGCAGCTTCGACAGCCAAAATTCACCCCTCCACTTT.

The chain combines TRBV11-2 with TRBJ1-1; D gene ambiguous. V was pared by 6 bases and J by 6 bases, with 17 bases between. This CDR3 contains 14 residues. Germline assignment: CDR1 SGHAT and CDR2 FQNNGV. CDR3 coding DNA: TGTGCCAGCAGGGAGGCCGAGGATGCCTCTGAAGCTTTCTTT. This codes for CASREAEDASEAFF.

The chain joins TRBV3-1 (or the pseudogene TRBV3-2) to TRBJ1-4, with 7 nucleotides matching TRBD1. CDR1 and CDR2 (germline): LGHDT, YNNKEL (reference sequence). V was clipped by 3 bases and J by 11 bases; unmatched bases: 3. The CDR3 is 12 residues long. Written as DNA, the CDR3 is TGTGCCAGCAGCCAGGGACAGTGGAAACTGTTTTTT. Translation: CASSQGQWKLFF.

V gene TRBV6-2 or TRBV6-3 combines with J gene TRBJ2-5; D might be TRBD2 (6 bases). Germline V gene data show CDR1 as MNHEY and CDR2 as SVGEGT. This CDR3 comprises 14 residues. Trimming left V 5 bases short and J 6 bases short, with 16 bases between. The CDR3 loop is CASSPGTPAQTQYF. The CDR3 nucleotides are TGTGCCAGCAGTCCCGGGACTCCGGCACAGACCCAGTACTTC.

The V gene is TRBV7-9, the J gene TRBJ2-7; 9 bases align to TRBD2. Trimming took 4 bases from V and 2 from J; bases not matched to a gene: 6. This CDR3 comprises 15 residues. Germline lookup yields CDR1 SEHNR and CDR2 FQNEAQ (reference sequence). CDR3 residues: CASSSLAGFTYEQYF. CDR3 nucleotides: TGTGCCAGCAGCTCACTAGCGGGTTTCACCTACGAGCAGTACTTC. Full variable domain (outside the CDR3, taken from reference TRBV7-9 and TRBJ2-7): DTGVSQNPRHKITKRGQNVTFRCDPISEHNRLYWYRQTLGQGPEFLTYFQNEAQLEKSRLLSDRFSAERPKGSFSTLEIQRTEQGDSAMYLCASSSLAGFTYEQYFGPGTRLTVT.

This chain connects TRBV15 to TRBJ1-3; weak D call: TRBD1 (6 bases). This CDR3 spans 16 amino acids. Germline CDR1 LNHNV, CDR2 YYDKDF (reference sequence). V was trimmed by 3 bases and J by 6 bases, leaving 18 bases between them. The CDR3 region has the DNA TGTGCCACCAGCAGGGTACCATTGACAGGAGAAAACACCATATATTTT. Translated: CATSRVPLTGENTIYF.

The chain joins TRBV18 to TRBJ1-5; 10 bases fit TRBD1. J was trimmed by 9 bases and V by 3 bases; bases with no gene match: 5. Germline loops: CDR1 KGHSH, CDR2 LQKENI. CDR3 length equals 14 residues. The CDR3 bases are TGTGCCAGCTCACCTCCGGGACAGGGGCTGCCCCAGCATTTT. Its protein is CASSPPGQGLPQHF. Together with reference TRBV18 and TRBJ1-5, the CDR3 gives the full variable domain: NAGVMQNPRHLVRRRGQEARLRCSPMKGHSHVYWYRQLPEEGLKFMVYLQKENIIDESGMPKERFSAEFPKEGPSILRIQQVVRGDSAAYFCASSPPGQGLPQHFGDGTRLSIL.

This sequence joins TRBV19 and TRBJ1-5; D is possibly TRBD1 (6 bases). Trimming removed 7 bases at V and 4 bases at J, with 14 bases between. The CDR3 totals 14 residues. Germline CDR1 reads LNHDA; CDR2 reads SQIVND (reference sequence). The CDR3 here is CASTEGQVNQPQHF. Written as DNA, the CDR3 is TGTGCCAGTACCGAGGGACAAGTGAATCAGCCCCAGCATTTT.

This sequence joins TRBV9 and TRBJ2-2; TRBD1 aligns across 8 bases. Germline V gene lookup returns CDR1 SGDLS and CDR2 YYNGEE. The CDR3 consists of 15 residues. J gave up 4 bases and V 0 bases, and 2 bases lay outside the gene matches. The CDR3 DNA reads TGTGCCAGCAGCGTAGGGACAGGGACCACCGGGGAGCTGTTTTTT. This encodes CASSVGTGTTGELFF.

In its sample, this clone was seen once. The CDR3 loop reads CASSSRQGTNEKLFF. Written as DNA, the CDR3 is TGTGCCAGCAGCTCTAGACAGGGCACTAATGAAAAACTGTTTTTT. J is TRBJ1-4 and V is TRBV7-2; the match to TRBD1 covers 7 bases. The CDR3 is 15 residues long. Trimming took 4 bases from V and 2 from J; bases not matched to a gene: 4. CDR1 is SGHTA and CDR2 is FQGNSA in the germline V gene.

The J gene is TRBJ2-3, the V gene TRBV10-3; tentative D call: TRBD2 (6 bases). V lost 4 bases and J 2 bases, leaving 13 bases between the germline ends. The CDR3 consists of 15 residues. Germline loops: CDR1 ENHRY, CDR2 SYGVKD. The CDR3 here is CAISVEGGNTDTQYF. CDR3 DNA: TGTGCCATCAGTGTTGAAGGCGGGAACACAGATACGCAGTATTTT.

This chain connects TRBV7-2 to TRBJ1-6; weak D call: TRBD1 (5 bases). Germline V gives CDR1 SGHTA, CDR2 FQGNSA. Deletions cut 5 bases from V and 7 bases from J, with 15 bases between. This CDR3 region has 15 residues. DNA of the CDR3: TGTGCCAGCAGCCCTCCGGGGGGAGGGAATTCACCCCTCCACTTT. Amino acids: CASSPPGGGNSPLHF.

J is TRBJ2-5 and V is TRBV11-1; no reliable D call. Trimming stripped 6 bases from V and 0 bases from J, with 5 bases between. Germline loops: CDR1 SGHAT, CDR2 FQDESV (reference sequence). The CDR3 contains 12 residues. The CDR3: CASRRDQETQYF. In DNA, the CDR3 is TGTGCCAGCAGAAGAGACCAAGAGACCCAGTACTTC.

This chain links TRBV30 with TRBJ1-2, with 9 bases fitting TRBD1. CDR1 and CDR2 (germline): GTSNPN, SVGIG (reference sequence). Trimming at V came to 1 base and at J to 4 bases, leaving 1 base not matched to a gene. This CDR3 comprises 13 residues. CDR3 in amino acids: CAWSATGGYGYTF. The CDR3 bases are TGTGCCTGGAGTGCGACAGGGGGCTATGGCTACACCTTC.

V is TRBV19 and J is TRBJ1-5; D remains ambiguous. The CDR3 has 14 residues. Trimming left V 2 bases short and J 4 bases short, with 9 bases between. Per germline, CDR1 LNHDA and CDR2 SQIVND (reference sequence). The CDR3 DNA is TGTGCCAGTAGTATACTATCCGAGAATCAGCCCCAGCATTTT. This codes for CASSILSENQPQHF.

The sample holds a few counts of this clone. The CDR3 protein is CSASSQGKTQYF. CDR3 bases: TGCAGTGCTAGTAGTCAGGGGAAGACCCAGTACTTC. The J gene is TRBJ2-5, the V gene TRBV20-1; tentative D call: TRBD1 (6 bases). V gave up 3 bases and J gave up 6 bases, with 11 bases separating them. The CDR3 contains 12 residues. Per germline, CDR1 DFQATT and CDR2 SNEGSKA (reference sequence).

The chain links TRBV11-2 to TRBJ1-6, with D maybe TRBD1 (6 bases). Germline loops: CDR1 SGHAT, CDR2 FQNNGV. The CDR3 spans 14 residues. V was pared by 2 bases and J by 9 bases, with 11 bases between. In DNA, the CDR3 is TGTGCCAGCAGCTTATCAGGGGTTGGTTCACCCCTCCACTTT. Residues: CASSLSGVGSPLHF.

V gene TRBV29-1 combines with J gene TRBJ2-5, with D possibly being TRBD1 (6 bases). This CDR3 has 16 residues. The germline V and J ends were trimmed by 0 bases and 5 bases, with 19 bases remaining between them. Germline values: CDR1 SQVTM, CDR2 ANQGSEA. CDR3 sequence reads: CSVEEWQGLAGETQYF. In DNA, the CDR3 is TGCAGCGTTGAAGAGTGGCAGGGGCTCGCTGGGGAGACCCAGTACTTC.

The count of this clone is one. V is TRBV4-1 and J is TRBJ1-1, with 11 nucleotides matching TRBD1. This CDR3 has 18 amino acids. Looked up from germline, CDR1 is MGHRA and CDR2 is YSYEKL. Trimming cost V 1 base and J 3 bases; bases outside gene matches: 10. DNA for the CDR3: TGCGCCAGCAGCCAAGCCCCGGACAGGGGGCTTGTGGACACTGAAGCTTTCTTT. This sequence encodes CASSQAPDRGLVDTEAFF.

J is TRBJ2-7 and V is TRBV5-1; 7 bases agree with TRBD2. Losses at the gene ends were 2 bases for V and 2 bases for J; bases not matched to a gene: 7. The CDR3 runs to 15 residues. Looked up from germline, CDR1 is SGHRS and CDR2 is YFSETQ. This CDR3 is CASSLRAGPTYEQYF. As DNA, the CDR3 is TGCGCCAGCAGCTTAAGAGCGGGGCCCACCTACGAGCAGTACTTC. The variable domain in full, completed from reference TRBV5-1 and TRBJ2-7, reads KAGVTQTPRYLIKTRGQQVTLSCSPISGHRSVSWYQQTPGQGLQFLFEYFSETQRNKGNFPGRFSGRQFSNSRSEMNVSTLELGDSALYLCASSLRAGPTYEQYFGPGTRLTVT.